This T cell receptor (beta chain) was profiled in a study of identical twins. Whole-study findings and limits: Clonotypes of the beta chain that were abundant in cord blood carried fewer insertions (memory repertoires showed none). Beta out-of-frame sequences showed weaker excess twin sharing. Out-of-frame sharing of TCR alpha in monozygotic twins was underestimated by models.

This CDR3 is built from 13 residues. V lost 2 bases and J 7 bases, leaving 11 bases between the germline ends. From germline, CDR1 is LNHDA and CDR2 SQIVND (reference sequence). Template switching, a step in the protocol, added a universal primer site, and cDNA carried unique molecular identifiers. TCRdb analysed the 5' RACE reads with MiXCR anew, one entry per CDR3 protein. The table lists fewer than 250,000 distinct CDR3 sequences, roughly 7% of them singletons. This clonotype has more than one count but fewer than ten. Its antigen is as yet unknown. The same data also contributed to another study, on yellow fever vaccine responses in identical twins.

This chain joins TRBV19 and TRBJ1-1; maybe TRBD1 (6 bases). This receptor was obtained from a woman under 30 in good health. The sequencing sample was made of memory (CD45RO+) T cells sorted from blood. CDR3 nucleotide sequence: TGTGCCAGTAGTATAAATGACAGGCATGAAGCTTTCTTT. As protein: CASSINDRHEAFF.